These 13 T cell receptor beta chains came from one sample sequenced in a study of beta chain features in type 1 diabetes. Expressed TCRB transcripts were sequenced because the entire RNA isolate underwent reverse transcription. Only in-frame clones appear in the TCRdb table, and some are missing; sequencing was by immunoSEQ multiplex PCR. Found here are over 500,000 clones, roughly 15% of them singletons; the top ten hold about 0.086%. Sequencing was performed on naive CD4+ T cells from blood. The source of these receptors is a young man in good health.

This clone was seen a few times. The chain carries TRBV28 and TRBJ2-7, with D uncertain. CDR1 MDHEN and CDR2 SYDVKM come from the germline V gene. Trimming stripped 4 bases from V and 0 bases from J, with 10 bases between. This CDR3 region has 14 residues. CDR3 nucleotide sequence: TGTGCCAGCAGTTCCCCGGCCAGCTCCTACGAGCAGTACTTC. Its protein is CASSSPASSYEQYF.

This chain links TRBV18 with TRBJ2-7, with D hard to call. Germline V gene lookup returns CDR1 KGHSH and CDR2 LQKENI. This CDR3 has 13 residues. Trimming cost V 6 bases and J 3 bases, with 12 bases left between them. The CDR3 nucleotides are TGTGCCAGCTCGCCCACCCAACACTACGAGCAGTACTTC. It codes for CASSPTQHYEQYF.

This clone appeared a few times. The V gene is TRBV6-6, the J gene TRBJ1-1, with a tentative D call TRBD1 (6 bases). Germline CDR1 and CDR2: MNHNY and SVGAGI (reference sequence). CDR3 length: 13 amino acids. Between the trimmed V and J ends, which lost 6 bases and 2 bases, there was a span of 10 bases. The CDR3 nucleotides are TGTGCCAGCAGCCTAGGGGGAAACACTGAAGCTTTCTTT. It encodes CASSLGGNTEAFF.

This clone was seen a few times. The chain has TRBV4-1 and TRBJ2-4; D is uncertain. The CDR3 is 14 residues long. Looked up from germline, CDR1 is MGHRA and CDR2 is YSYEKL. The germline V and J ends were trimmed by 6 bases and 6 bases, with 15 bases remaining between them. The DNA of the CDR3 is TGCGCCAGCAGTTCCGCCCCCGGCTCAAACATTCAGTACTTC. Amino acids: CASSSAPGSNIQYF.

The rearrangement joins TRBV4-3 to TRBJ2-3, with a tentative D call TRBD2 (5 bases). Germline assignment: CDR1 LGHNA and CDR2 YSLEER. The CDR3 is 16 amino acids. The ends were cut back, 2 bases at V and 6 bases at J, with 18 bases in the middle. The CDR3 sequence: CASSQTGSGSGDTQYF. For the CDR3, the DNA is TGCGCCAGCAGCCAAACGGGTAGTGGGAGTGGGGATACGCAGTATTTT.

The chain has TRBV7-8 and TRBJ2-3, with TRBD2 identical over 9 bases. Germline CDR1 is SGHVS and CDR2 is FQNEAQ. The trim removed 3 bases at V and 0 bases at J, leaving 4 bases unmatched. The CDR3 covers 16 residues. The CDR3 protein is CASSFLAGPSTDTQYF. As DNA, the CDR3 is TGTGCCAGCAGCTTCCTAGCGGGGCCTAGCACAGATACGCAGTATTTT.

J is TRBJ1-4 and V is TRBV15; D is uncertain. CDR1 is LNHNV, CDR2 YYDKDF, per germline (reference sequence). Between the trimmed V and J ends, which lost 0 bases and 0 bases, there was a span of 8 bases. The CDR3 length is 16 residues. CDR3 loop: CATSRDRAATNEKLFF. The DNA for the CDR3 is TGTGCCACCAGCAGAGATAGGGCAGCAACTAATGAAAAACTGTTTTTT.

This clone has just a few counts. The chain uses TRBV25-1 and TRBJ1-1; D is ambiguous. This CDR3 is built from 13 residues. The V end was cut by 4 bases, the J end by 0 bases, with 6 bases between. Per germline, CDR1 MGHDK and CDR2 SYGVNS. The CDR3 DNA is TGTGCCAGCAGTGTACAGATGAACACTGAAGCTTTCTTT. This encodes CASSVQMNTEAFF.

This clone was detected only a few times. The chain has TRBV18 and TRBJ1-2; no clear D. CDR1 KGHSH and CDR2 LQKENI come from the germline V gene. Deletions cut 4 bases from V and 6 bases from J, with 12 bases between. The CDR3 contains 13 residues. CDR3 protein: CASSRVQRDGYTF. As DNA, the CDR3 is TGTGCCAGCTCACGGGTACAAAGGGATGGCTACACCTTC.

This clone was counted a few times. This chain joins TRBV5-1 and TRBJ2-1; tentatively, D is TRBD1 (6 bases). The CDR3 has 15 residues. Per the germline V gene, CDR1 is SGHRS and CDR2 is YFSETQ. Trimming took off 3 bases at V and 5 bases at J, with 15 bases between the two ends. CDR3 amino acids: CASSSGEIDDNEQFF. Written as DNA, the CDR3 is TGCGCCAGCAGCTCAGGGGAGATCGATGACAATGAGCAGTTCTTC.

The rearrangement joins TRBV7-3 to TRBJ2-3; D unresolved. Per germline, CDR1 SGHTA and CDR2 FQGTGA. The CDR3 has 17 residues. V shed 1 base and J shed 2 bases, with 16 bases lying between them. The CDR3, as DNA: TGTGCCAGCAGCTTAAAGGCTCGTCTTACTCACACAGATACGCAGTATTTT. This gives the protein CASSLKARLTHTDTQYF.

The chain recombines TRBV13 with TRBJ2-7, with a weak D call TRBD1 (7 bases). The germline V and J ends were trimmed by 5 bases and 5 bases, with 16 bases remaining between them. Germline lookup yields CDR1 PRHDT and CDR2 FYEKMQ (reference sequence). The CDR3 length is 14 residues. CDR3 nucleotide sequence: TGTGCCAGCAGCGTTAACAGGGGAGGCGACGAGCAGTACTTC. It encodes CASSVNRGGDEQYF. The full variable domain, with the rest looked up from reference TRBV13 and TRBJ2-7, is AAGVIQSPRHLIKEKRETATLKCYPIPRHDTVYWYQQGPGQDPQFLISFYEKMQSDKGSIPDRFSAQQFSDYHSELNMSSLELGDSALYFCASSVNRGGDEQYFGPGTRLTVT.

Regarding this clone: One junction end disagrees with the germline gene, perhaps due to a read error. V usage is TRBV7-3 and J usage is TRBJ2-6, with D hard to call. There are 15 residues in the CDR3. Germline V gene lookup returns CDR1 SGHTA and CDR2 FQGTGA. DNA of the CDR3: TGTGCCAGCAGCGCGCACGGTGCTGGAGCCAACGTCCTGACTTTC. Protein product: CASSAHGAGANVLTF. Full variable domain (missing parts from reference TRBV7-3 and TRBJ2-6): GAGVSQTPSNKVTEKGKYVELRCDPISGHTALYWYRQSLGQGPEFLIYFQGTGAADDSGLPNDRFFAVRPEGSVSTLKIQRTERGDSAVYLCASSAHGAGANVLTFGAGSRLTVL.